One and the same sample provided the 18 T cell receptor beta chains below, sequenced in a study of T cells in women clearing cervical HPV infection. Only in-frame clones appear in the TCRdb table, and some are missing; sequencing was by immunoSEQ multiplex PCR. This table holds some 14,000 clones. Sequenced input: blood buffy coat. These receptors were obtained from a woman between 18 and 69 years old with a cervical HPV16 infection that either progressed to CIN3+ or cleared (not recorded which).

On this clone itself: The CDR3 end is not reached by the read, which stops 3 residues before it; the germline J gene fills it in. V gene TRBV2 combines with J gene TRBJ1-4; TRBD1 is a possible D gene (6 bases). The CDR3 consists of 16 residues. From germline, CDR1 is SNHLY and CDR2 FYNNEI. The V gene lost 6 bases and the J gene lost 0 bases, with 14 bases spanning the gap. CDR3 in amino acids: CASSKDSPSTNEKLFF. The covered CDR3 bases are TGTGCCAGCAGCAAGGACAGTCCCTCAACTAATGAAAAA.

Incomplete CDR3 DNA: TGCAGTGCTAGAGGTGGGACAGGGAATTCCTACGAG. This gives the protein CSARGGTGNSYE. The entire CDR3 protein reads CSARGGTGNSYEQYF. The chain carries TRBV20-1 and TRBJ2-7; TRBD1 aligns across 9 bases. Sequencing ends 3 residues short of the CDR3 end; the germline J gene provides the rest. Germline lookup yields CDR1 DFQATT and CDR2 SNEGSKA (reference sequence). The CDR3 is made up of 15 amino acids. Germline trimming cut 1 base from V and 1 base from J; bases unmatched to any gene: 5.

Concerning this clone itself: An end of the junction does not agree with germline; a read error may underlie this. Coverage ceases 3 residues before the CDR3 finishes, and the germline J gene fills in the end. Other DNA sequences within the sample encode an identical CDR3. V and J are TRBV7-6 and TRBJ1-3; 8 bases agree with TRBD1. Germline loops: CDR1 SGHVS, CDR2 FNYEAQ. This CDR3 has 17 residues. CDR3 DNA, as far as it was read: TGTGCCAGCAGCTTAAATCCCCCAGGGGGCTCTGGAAACACA. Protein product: CASSLNPPGGSGNT. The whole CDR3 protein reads CASSLNPPGGSGNTIYF.

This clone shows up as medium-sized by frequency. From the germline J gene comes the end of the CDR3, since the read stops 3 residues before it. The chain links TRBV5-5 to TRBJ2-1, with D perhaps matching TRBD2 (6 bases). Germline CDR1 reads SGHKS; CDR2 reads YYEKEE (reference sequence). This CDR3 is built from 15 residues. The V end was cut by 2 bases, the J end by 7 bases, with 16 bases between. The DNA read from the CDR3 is TGTGCCAGCAGCTTCAGGCTAGCGTGGGTAAATGAG. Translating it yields CASSFRLAWVNE. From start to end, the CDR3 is CASSFRLAWVNEQFF.

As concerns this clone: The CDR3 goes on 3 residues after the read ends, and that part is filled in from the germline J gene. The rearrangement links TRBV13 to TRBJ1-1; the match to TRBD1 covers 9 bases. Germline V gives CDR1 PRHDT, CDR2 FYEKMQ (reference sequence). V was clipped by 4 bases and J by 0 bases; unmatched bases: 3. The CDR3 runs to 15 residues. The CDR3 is CASSYNRGLNTEAFF. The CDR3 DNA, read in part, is TGTGCCAGCAGCTATAACAGGGGGCTGAACACTGAA.

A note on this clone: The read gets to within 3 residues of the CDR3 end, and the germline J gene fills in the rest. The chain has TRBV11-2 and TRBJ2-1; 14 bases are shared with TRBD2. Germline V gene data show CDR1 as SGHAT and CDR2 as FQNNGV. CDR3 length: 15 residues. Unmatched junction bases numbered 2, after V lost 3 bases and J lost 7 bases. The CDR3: CASSFGTSGGNEQFF. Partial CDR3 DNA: TGTGCCAGCAGCTTTGGGACTAGCGGGGGTAATGAG.

This CDR3 reads CSAYPPTGLAGGGETQYF. CDR3 bases read: TGCAGTGCCTACCCTCCCACTGGACTAGCGGGGGGTGGAGAGACG. This rearrangement joins TRBV20-1 to TRBJ2-3; 14 bases are shared with TRBD2. The read ends 3 residues shy of where the CDR3 ends; the end is completed using the germline J gene. The germline V gene encodes CDR1 DFQATT and CDR2 SNEGSKA (reference sequence). The CDR3 loop spans 18 amino acids.

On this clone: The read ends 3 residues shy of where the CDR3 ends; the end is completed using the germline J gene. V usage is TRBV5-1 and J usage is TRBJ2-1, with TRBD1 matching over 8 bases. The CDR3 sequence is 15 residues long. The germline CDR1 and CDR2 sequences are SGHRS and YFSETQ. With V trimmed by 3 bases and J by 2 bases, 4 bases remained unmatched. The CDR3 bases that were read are TGCGCCAGCAGCTCTGGACAGGGCCCCTACAATGAG. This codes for CASSSGQGPYNE. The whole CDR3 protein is CASSSGQGPYNEQFF.

CDR3 loop: CAWRGWSSYNDYTF. Partial CDR3 DNA: TGTGCCTGGCGGGGTTGGAGCTCCTACAATGAC. The V call is TRBV30, the J call TRBJ1-2; D uncertain. The CDR3 extends 3 residues past the end of the read, so its final part is completed from the germline J gene. Germline V gene sequence: CDR1 GTSNPN, CDR2 SVGIG (reference sequence). The CDR3 length is 14 residues. Looking up the rest from reference TRBV30 and TRBJ1-2 gives the full variable domain: SQTIHQWPATLVQPVGSPLSLECTVEGTSNPNLYWYRQAAGRGLQLLFYSVGIGQISSEVPQNLSASRPQDRQFILSSKKLLLSDSGFYLCAWRGWSSYNDYTFGSGTRLTVV.

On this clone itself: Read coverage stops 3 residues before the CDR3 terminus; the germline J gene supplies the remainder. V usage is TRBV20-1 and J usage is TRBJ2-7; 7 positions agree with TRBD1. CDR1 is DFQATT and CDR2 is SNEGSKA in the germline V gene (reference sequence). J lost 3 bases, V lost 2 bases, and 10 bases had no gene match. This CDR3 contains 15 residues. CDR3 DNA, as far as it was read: TGCAGTGCTAGACATCCTTCGGACAGGCTCTACGAG. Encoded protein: CSARHPSDRLYE. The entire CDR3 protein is CSARHPSDRLYEQYF.

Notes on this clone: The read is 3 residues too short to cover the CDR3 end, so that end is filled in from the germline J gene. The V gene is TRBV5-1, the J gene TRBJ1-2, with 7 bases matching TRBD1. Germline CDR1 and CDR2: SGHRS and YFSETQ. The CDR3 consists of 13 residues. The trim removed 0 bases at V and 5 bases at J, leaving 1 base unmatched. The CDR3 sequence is CASSLGTGYGYTF. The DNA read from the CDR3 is TGCGCCAGCAGCTTGGGGACAGGATATGGC.

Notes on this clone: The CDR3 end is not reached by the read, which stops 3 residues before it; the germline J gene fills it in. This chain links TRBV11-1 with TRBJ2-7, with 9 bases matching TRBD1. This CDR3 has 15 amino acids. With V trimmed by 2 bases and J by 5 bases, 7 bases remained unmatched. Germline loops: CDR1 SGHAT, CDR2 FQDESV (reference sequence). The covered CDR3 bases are TGTGCCAGCAGCTTAACGGGACAGGGCACCCACGAG. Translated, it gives CASSLTGQGTHE. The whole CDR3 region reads CASSLTGQGTHEQYF.

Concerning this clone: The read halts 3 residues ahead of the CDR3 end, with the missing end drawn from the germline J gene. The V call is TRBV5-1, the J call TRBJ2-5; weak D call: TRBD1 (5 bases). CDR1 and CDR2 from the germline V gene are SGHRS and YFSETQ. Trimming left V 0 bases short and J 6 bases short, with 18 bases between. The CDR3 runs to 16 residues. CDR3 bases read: TGCGCCAGCAGCTTGGCTAACGCAGGGCAGGTACAGACC. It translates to CASSLANAGQVQT. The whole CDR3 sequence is CASSLANAGQVQTQYF. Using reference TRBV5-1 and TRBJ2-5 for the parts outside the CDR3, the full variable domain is KAGVTQTPRYLIKTRGQQVTLSCSPISGHRSVSWYQQTPGQGLQFLFEYFSETQRNKGNFPGRFSGRQFSNSRSEMNVSTLELGDSALYLCASSLANAGQVQTQYFGPGTRLLVL.

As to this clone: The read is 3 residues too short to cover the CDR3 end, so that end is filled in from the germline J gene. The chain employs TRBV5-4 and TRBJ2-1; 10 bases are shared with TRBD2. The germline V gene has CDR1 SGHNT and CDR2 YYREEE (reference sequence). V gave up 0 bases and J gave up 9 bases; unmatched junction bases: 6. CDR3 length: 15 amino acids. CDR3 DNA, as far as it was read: TGTGCCAGCAGCTTGGGTAGCGGGGGGCGGAGTGAG. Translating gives CASSLGSGGRSE. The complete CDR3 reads CASSLGSGGRSEQFF. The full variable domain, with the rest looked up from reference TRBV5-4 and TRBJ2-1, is ETGVTQSPTHLIKTRGQQVTLRCSSQSGHNTVSWYQQALGQGPQFIFQYYREEENGRGNFPPRFSGLQFPNYSSELNVNALELDDSALYLCASSLGSGGRSEQFFGPGTRLTVL.

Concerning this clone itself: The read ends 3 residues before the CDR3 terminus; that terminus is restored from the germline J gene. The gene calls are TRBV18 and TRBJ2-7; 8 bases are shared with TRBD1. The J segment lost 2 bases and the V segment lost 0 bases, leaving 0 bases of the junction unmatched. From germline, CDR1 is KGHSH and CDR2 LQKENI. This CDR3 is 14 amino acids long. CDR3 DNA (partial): TGTGCCAGCTCACCACCGGGACAGGCCTACGAG. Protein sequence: CASSPPGQAYE. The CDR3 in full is CASSPPGQAYEQYF. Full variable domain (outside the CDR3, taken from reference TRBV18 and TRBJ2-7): NAGVMQNPRHLVRRRGQEARLRCSPMKGHSHVYWYRQLPEEGLKFMVYLQKENIIDESGMPKERFSAEFPKEGPSILRIQQVVRGDSAAYFCASSPPGQAYEQYFGPGTRLTVT.

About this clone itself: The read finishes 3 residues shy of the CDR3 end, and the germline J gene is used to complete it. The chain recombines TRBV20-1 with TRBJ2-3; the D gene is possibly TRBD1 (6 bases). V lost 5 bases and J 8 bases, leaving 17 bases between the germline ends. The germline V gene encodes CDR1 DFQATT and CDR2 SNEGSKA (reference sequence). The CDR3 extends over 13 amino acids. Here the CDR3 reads CSADGTLGATQYF. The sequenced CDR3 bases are TGCAGTGCTGACGGGACCTTGGGGGCTACG.

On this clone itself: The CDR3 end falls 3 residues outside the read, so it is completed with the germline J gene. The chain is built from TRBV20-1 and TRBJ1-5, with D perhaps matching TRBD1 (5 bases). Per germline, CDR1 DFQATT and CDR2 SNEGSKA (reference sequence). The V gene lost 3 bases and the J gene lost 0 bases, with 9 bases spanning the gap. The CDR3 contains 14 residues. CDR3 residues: CSARGGFSNQPQHF. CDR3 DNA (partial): TGCAGTGCTAGGGGGGGGTTTAGCAATCAGCCC.

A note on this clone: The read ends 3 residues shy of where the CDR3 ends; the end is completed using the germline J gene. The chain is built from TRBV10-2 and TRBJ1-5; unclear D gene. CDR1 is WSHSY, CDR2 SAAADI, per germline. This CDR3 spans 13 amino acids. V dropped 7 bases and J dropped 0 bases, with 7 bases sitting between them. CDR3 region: CASTTDSNQPQHF. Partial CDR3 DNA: TGCGCCAGCACTACAGATAGCAATCAGCCC.